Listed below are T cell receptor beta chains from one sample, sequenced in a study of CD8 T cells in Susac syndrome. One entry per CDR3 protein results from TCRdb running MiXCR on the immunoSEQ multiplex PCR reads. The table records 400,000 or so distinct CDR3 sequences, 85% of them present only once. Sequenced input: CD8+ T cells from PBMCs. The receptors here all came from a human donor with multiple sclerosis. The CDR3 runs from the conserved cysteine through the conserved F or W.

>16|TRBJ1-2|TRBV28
CASSPLGTGGSYGYTF
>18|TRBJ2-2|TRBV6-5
CASSYSEPAGEETGELFF
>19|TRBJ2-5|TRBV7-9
CASSSGPSTSGGPYGTQYF
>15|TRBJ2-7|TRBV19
CASSPGTQSLYEQYF
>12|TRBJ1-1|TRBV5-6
CASSLVPQEAFF
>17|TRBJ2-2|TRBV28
CASSLLNREQGTGELFF
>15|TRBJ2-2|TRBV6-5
CASSITGGDTGELFF
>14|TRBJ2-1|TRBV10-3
CAISDRDLYNEQFF
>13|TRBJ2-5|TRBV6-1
CASSDDLQETQYF
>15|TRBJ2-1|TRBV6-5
CATLKRTGFGNEQFF
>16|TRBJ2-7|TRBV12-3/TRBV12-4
CASTPTWGQGSYEQYF
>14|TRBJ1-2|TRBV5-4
CASSSYGDNRGYTF
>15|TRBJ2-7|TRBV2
CASSQTGLAGDEQYF
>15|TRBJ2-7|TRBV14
CASSQVAGEGYEQYF
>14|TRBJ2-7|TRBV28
CASSFRTVTYEQYF
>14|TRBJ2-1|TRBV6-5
CASSYPLGADEQFF
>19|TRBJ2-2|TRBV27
CASSLMPSGMGRGTGELFF
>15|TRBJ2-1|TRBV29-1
CSVRPGTSSYNEQFF
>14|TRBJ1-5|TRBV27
CASSLSGSNQPQHF
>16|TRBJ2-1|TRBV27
CASSSLAGAPTDEQFF
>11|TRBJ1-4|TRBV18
CASSADEKLFF
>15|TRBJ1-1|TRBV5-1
CASSLGSGVNTEAFF
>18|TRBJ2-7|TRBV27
CASSPGLAGVFTAYEQYF
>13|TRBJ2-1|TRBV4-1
CASSQGGTYEQFF
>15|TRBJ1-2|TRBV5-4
CASSSTPEPNYGYTF
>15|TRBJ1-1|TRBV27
CASSPLGPSNTEAFF
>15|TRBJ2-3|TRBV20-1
CSARGWAFSTDTQYF
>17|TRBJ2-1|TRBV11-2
CASSSGTSGSSYNEQFF
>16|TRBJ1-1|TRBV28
CASSSVRVEVNTEAFF
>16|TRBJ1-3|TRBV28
CASSPSWSSSGNTIYF
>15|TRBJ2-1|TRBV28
CASSLLGEGWNEQFF
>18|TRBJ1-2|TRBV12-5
CASGPPELTGQENYGYTF
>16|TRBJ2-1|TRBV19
CASTKGGLAGFNEQFF
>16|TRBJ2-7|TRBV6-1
CASSGGPRGGSYEQYF
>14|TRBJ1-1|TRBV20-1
CSAREGPKNTEAFF
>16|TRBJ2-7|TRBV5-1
CASSLAKNQTLDEQYF
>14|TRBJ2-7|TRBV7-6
CASSLTEGDPEQYF
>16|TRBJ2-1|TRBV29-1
CSVEGWDSGKYNEQFF
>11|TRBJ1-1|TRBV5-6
CATHSAGEAFF
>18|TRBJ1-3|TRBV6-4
CASSDPRTGDISGNTIYF
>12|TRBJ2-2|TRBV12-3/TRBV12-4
CASSERLGELFF
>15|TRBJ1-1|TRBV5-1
CASSVGQGAPTEAFF
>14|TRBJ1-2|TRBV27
CASSPIPRLGGYTF
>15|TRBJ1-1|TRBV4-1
CASSQDRGLGTEAFF
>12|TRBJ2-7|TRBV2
CASSIWGLEQYF
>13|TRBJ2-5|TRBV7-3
CASSLRQQETQYF
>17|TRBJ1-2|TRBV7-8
CASSSPPGQGPLYGYTF
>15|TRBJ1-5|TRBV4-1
CASSQDLGKDQPQHF
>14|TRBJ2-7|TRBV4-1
CASSQGRGSYEQYF
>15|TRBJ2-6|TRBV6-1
CASSEVGEGANVLTF
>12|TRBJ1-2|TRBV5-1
CASSLYSYGYTF
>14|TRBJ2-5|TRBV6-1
CASSEGAVLETQYF
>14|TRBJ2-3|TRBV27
CASRTGVPTDTQYF
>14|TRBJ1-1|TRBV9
CASSGGEGDTEAFF
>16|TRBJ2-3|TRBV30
CAWSAGLAGGGDTQYF
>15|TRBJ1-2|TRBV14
CASSQDFAPNYGYTF
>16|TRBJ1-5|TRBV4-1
CASSQSAPDGNQPQHF
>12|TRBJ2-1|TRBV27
CASRESYGEQFF